This paragraph reports one T cell receptor beta chain. Antigen unknown. These data are taken from a study of cytomegalovirus exposure and HLA in healthy donors. The PCR was carried out with 60 Vbeta primers and 13 Jbeta primers. TCRdb's table, derived via immunoSEQ multiplex PCR, lists solely in-frame clones and lacks some. The sample lists approximately 210,000 clones; about 85% were seen once. Germline V gene lookup returns CDR1 SQVTM and CDR2 ANQGSEA. This CDR3 is built from 13 residues. Trimming removed 0 bases from V and 5 bases from J, with 10 bases in between. Study outcomes and limitations: Within an earlier analysis, most TCR beta V segments proved productive either about 87% or about 30% of the time. TCR beta sequences reportedly predicted the HLA-A and HLA-B alleles of most subjects accurately.

The J gene is TRBJ1-2, the V gene TRBV29-1, with a weak D call TRBD1 (6 bases). The receptor was isolated from a male donor in good health and CMV-seropositive. The sequenced sample consisted of PBMCs. CDR3 region: CSVEEAGVYGYTF. Written as DNA, the CDR3 is TGCAGCGTTGAAGAGGCAGGGGTATATGGCTACACCTTC.